The present T cell receptor (beta chain) was sequenced within a study of blood T cell repertoires in COVID-19. Study information: Researchers got acute and convalescent COVID-19 samples from the United States, Italy and Spain. The cDNA or gDNA used as material had been derived from T cells, B-cell-depleted T cells, or PBMCs.

This clone is a singleton in its sample. Study processing details: Scientists estimated how many nucleated cells there were by amplifying reference gene primers. The method was immunoSEQ multiplex PCR; TCRdb's version includes in-frame clones alone and lacks a portion of them. Clone size and V and J calls were adopted from that table, with D and trimming inferred from the DNA. The table has 70,000 to 80,000 clones, 86% seen once; the top ten hold approximately 12%. Germline CDR1 MRHNA, CDR2 SNTAGT. This CDR3 region has 16 residues. With 2 bases removed from V and 4 bases from J, the gap between germline ends came to 17 bases.

The sequencing input was peripheral blood. The clonotype was recovered from a human donor in a cohort sampled during active COVID-19. The V and J genes are TRBV6-4 and TRBJ1-1; maybe TRBD1 (6 bases). CDR3 in amino acids: CASSDQGRVDGTEAFF. Written as DNA, the CDR3 is TGTGCCAGCAGTGACCAGGGGAGGGTGGATGGCACTGAAGCTTTCTTT.